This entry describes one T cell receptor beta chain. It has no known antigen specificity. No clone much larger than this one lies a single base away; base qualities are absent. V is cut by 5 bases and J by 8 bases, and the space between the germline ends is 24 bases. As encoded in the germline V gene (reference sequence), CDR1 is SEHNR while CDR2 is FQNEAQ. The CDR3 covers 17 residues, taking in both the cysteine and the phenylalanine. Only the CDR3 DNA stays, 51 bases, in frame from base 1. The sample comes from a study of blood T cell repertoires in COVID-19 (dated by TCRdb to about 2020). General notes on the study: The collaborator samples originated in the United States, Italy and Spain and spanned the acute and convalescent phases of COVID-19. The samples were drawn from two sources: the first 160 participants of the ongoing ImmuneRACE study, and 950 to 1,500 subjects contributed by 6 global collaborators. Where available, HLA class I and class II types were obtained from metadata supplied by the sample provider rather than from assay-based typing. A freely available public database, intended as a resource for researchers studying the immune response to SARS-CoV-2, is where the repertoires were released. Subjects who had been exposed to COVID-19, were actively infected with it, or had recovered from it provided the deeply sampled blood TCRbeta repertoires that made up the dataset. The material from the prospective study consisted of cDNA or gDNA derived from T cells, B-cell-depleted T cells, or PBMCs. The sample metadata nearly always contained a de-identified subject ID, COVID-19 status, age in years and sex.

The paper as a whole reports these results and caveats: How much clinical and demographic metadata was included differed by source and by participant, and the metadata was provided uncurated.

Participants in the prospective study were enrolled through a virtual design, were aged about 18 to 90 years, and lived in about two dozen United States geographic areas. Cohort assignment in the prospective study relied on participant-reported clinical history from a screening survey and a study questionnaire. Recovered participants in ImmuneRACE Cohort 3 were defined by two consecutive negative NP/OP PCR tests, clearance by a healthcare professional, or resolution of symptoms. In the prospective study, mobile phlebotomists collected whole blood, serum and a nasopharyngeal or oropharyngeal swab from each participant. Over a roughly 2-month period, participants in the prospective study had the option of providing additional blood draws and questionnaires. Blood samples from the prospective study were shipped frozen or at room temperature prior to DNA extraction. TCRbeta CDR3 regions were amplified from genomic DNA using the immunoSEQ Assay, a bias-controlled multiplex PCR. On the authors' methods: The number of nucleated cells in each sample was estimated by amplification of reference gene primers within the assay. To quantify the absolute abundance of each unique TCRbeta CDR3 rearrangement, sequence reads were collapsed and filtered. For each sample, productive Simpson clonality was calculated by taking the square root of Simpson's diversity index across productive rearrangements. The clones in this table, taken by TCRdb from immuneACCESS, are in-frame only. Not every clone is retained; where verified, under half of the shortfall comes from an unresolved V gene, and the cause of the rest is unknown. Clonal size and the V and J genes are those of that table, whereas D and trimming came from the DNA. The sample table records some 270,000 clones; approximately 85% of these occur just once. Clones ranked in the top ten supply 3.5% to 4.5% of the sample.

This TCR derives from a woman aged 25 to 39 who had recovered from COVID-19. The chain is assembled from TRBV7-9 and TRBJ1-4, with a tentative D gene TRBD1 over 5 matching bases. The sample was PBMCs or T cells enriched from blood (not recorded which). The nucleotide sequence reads TGTGCCAGCAGCCCTCCCAGGGCCGGAGAGGAGGGGGAAAAACTGTTTTTT. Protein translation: CASSPPRAGEEGEKLFF.